This section outlines one T cell receptor (beta chain) sequence together with its context. Its antigen remains unknown. The CDR3 is 14 residues long. Germline values: CDR1 MGHDK, CDR2 SYGVNS. The germline V and J ends were trimmed by 4 bases and 3 bases, with 12 bases remaining between them. In TCRdb, the reads were re-called with MiXCR into one record per CDR3 protein. This repertoire shows 250,000 to 300,000 distinct CDR3 sequences, more than 20% found once; its top ten account for around 13%. The sample belongs to a study of T cell repertoires in cytomegalovirus infection. Findings and caveats of the study: HLA-C-restricted CMV clonotypes gave the most frequent clonotype in two of eight donors.

The sequence was collected from a human donor in good health (CMV status not recorded). Some clones in this sample may be carry-over from other donors' samples. The rearrangement joins TRBV25-1 to TRBJ1-1; no reliable D call. The sequenced sample was PBMCs. In DNA form, the CDR3 reads TGTGCCAGCAGTGTCGGGAGTAGGGACACTGAAGCTTTCTTT. Translating gives CASSVGSRDTEAFF.